This entry lists 11 T cell receptor beta chains sequenced from one sample in a study of cytomegalovirus exposure and HLA in healthy donors. With 60 Vbeta and 13 Jbeta primers, the PCR was carried out. The data were produced by immunoSEQ multiplex PCR, yet TCRdb's version contains in-frame clones alone and is incomplete. The sample includes 100,000 to 120,000 clones, over 75% of them seen just once. The sequencing sample was made of PBMCs. The receptors stem from a woman under 30 in good health and CMV-seronegative.

The chain joins TRBV6-4 to TRBJ1-2; 10 bases fit TRBD1. The V gene end was trimmed by 4 bases and the J gene end by 8 bases; junction bases not matched to a gene: 4. Germline CDR1 is MRHNA and CDR2 is SNTAGT. This CDR3 has 13 amino acids. CDR3 region: CASSAGTGVGYTF. In DNA form, the CDR3 reads TGTGCCAGCAGTGCCGGGACAGGGGTCGGCTACACCTTC.

As regards this clone: Other DNA sequences of this sample code for an identical CDR3. The V and J genes are TRBV7-8 and TRBJ2-2, with TRBD2 identical over 7 bases. With 0 bases clipped from V and 0 bases from J, the junction kept 1 base outside the gene matches. Per the germline V gene, CDR1 is SGHVS and CDR2 is FQNEAQ. The CDR3 extends over 16 amino acids. The CDR3 loop reads CASSLASGSNTGELFF. The CDR3, as DNA: TGTGCCAGCAGCTTAGCTAGCGGGTCGAACACCGGGGAGCTGTTTTTT. Based on the CDR3 plus reference TRBV7-8 and TRBJ2-2, the full variable domain is GAGVSQSPRYKVAKRGQDVALRCDPISGHVSLFWYQQALGQGPEFLTYFQNEAQLDKSGLPSDRFFAERPEGSVSTLKIQRTQQEDSAVYLCASSLASGSNTGELFFGEGSRLTVL.

In its sample, this clone was seen a few times. V and J are TRBV6-6 and TRBJ1-1; D is unresolved. Germline CDR1 and CDR2: MNHNY and SVGAGI (reference sequence). Trimming left V 4 bases short and J 4 bases short, with 10 bases between. The CDR3 runs to 13 residues. The CDR3 nucleotides read TGTGCCAGCAGTTTAGGCAGGCGCACTGAAGCTTTCTTT. Protein product: CASSLGRRTEAFF.

V usage is TRBV29-1 and J usage is TRBJ1-1; 9 bases line up with TRBD1. This CDR3 is 13 amino acids long. Germline CDR1 and CDR2: SQVTM and ANQGSEA. V lost 7 bases and J lost 4; bases outside the gene matches: 7. CDR3 region: CSGDRGIGTEAFF. The CDR3 DNA follows: TGCAGCGGTGACAGGGGGATCGGCACTGAAGCTTTCTTT.

The chain uses TRBV28 and TRBJ1-1; a weak D match, TRBD1 (5 bases). Per the germline V gene, CDR1 is MDHEN and CDR2 is SYDVKM. There are 16 residues in the CDR3. V was cut by 2 bases and J by 3 bases, with 16 bases left in between. As DNA, the CDR3 is TGTGCCAGCAGTTTAGTTCAGGGAAGGAGGGACACTGAAGCTTTCTTT. Translation gives CASSLVQGRRDTEAFF.

This chain joins TRBV11-3 and TRBJ2-1; D might be TRBD2 (7 bases). Germline CDR1 and CDR2: SGHNT and YENEEA. The CDR3 contains 18 residues. Trimming removed 2 bases at V and 8 bases at J, with 25 bases between. CDR3 sequence: CASSLREVWGGRLDEQFF. CDR3 coding DNA: TGTGCCAGCAGCTTAAGGGAAGTATGGGGGGGCCGGTTGGATGAGCAGTTCTTC.

The chain has TRBV5-5 and TRBJ1-2; TRBD1 aligns across 8 bases. V gave up 4 bases and J gave up 2 bases; unmatched junction bases: 4. Germline V gives CDR1 SGHKS, CDR2 YYEKEE (reference sequence). The CDR3 is 14 residues long. As DNA, the CDR3 is TGTGCCAGCAGCCGACAGGGGTTAAACTATGGCTACACCTTC. This codes for CASSRQGLNYGYTF.

The V gene is TRBV6-1, the J gene TRBJ1-1, with D tentatively TRBD1 (6 bases). V was clipped by 5 bases and J by 0 bases, with 13 bases between them. Germline V gives CDR1 MNHNS, CDR2 SASEGT. This CDR3 comprises 15 residues. In DNA form, the CDR3 reads TGTGCCAGCAGTAACCGGGACAACATGAACACTGAAGCTTTCTTT. It translates to CASSNRDNMNTEAFF.

This clone was counted ten times or more. This chain connects TRBV7-9 to TRBJ1-5, with 10 nucleotides matching TRBD1. The germline V gene has CDR1 SEHNR and CDR2 FQNEAQ (reference sequence). V gave up 5 bases and J gave up 6 bases; unmatched junction bases: 4. CDR3 length equals 14 residues. In DNA, the CDR3 is TGTGCCAGCAGCGGTGGGACAGGGGCTCAGCCCCAGCATTTT. It is translated as CASSGGTGAQPQHF.

The V gene is TRBV4-2, the J gene TRBJ2-3, with 8 bases aligning to TRBD2. Losses at the gene ends were 0 bases for V and 5 bases for J; bases not matched to a gene: 10. The CDR3 loop spans 17 amino acids. CDR1 is LGHNA, CDR2 YNFKEQ, per germline. This chain's CDR3 is CASSQDWPGGQIDTQYF. For the CDR3, the DNA is TGTGCCAGCAGCCAAGATTGGCCGGGGGGGCAAATAGATACGCAGTATTTT.

The genes are TRBV7-6 and TRBJ2-3; 7 nucleotides align to TRBD2. The CDR3 has 16 residues. J was trimmed by 0 bases and V by 4 bases; bases with no gene match: 7. The germline V gene encodes CDR1 SGHVS and CDR2 FNYEAQ. The CDR3 DNA reads as TGTGCCAGCAGCTCACGGGGGGTTACTAGCACAGATACGCAGTATTTT. It specifies CASSSRGVTSTDTQYF.